The 23 T cell receptor beta chains reported below all come from one sample, sequenced in a study of tumor-infiltrating lymphocytes in oesophageal squamous cell carcinoma. TCRdb itself ran the PCR reads through MiXCR, one entry per CDR3 protein. The sample has 9,500 to 11,000 distinct CDR3 sequences, roughly three fifths seen once. Sequencing used esophageal tumor tissue. The receptors were sampled from a male donor with esophageal squamous cell carcinoma.

The chain uses TRBV7-9 and TRBJ2-2; 10 bases are shared with TRBD2. The CDR3 length is 17 residues. Germline CDR1 and CDR2: SEHNR and FQNEAQ (reference sequence). With V trimmed by 4 bases and J by 5 bases, 10 bases remained unmatched. The CDR3 bases are TGTGCCAGCAGCTCTTATTTGGGGACTAGCGTGACCGGGGAGCTGTTTTTT. Protein product: CASSSYLGTSVTGELFF. The whole variable domain, filled in from reference TRBV7-9 and TRBJ2-2, reads DTGVSQNPRHKITKRGQNVTFRCDPISEHNRLYWYRQTLGQGPEFLTYFQNEAQLEKSRLLSDRFSAERPKGSFSTLEIQRTEQGDSAMYLCASSSYLGTSVTGELFFGEGSRLTVL.

The V and J genes are TRBV7-8 and TRBJ2-3; no clear D. The J call may not be correct, given that the DNA end is closer to TRBJ2-7. The CDR3 is 15 residues long. The V gene's germline CDR1 is SGHVS and CDR2 FQNEAQ. The CDR3 is CASSLAGRTSYEQYF. The CDR3 DNA follows: TGTGCCAGCAGCTTAGCAGGACGGACCTCCTACGAGCAGTACTTC.

This chain connects TRBV6-1 to TRBJ2-1, with 9 positions matching TRBD2. The DNA end favors TRBJ2-7, so the J call may be wrong. CDR1 and CDR2 (germline): MNHNS, SASEGT. The CDR3 is 15 residues long. CDR3 nucleotides: TGTGCCAGCAGTGAAGCACTAGCGGGTTCCTACGAGCAGTACTTC. Encoded protein: CASSEALAGSYEQYF.

The chain combines TRBV27 with TRBJ2-5, with 7 bases fitting TRBD2. The DNA end is a closer match to TRBJ2-7, so the J assignment may be wrong. Germline lookup yields CDR1 MNHEY and CDR2 SMNVEV (reference sequence). This CDR3 is built from 14 residues. The CDR3 is CASSTGTKAYEQYF. The CDR3 region has the DNA TGTGCCAGCAGTACCGGGACTAAGGCCTACGAGCAGTACTTC.

The CDR3 DNA reads TGTGCCACCAGTGATCCGACTAGCTTTGGCTACAATGAGCAGTACTTC. Translation: CATSDPTSFGYNEQYF. The chain joins TRBV24-1 to TRBJ2-5; the match to TRBD2 covers 7 bases. The junction had 17 bases not matched to a gene; V was cut back by 3 bases and J by 11 bases. Germline V gene data show CDR1 as KGHDR and CDR2 as SFDVKD. CDR3 length equals 16 residues.

This clonotype appeared a single time. The V gene is TRBV7-3, the J gene TRBJ1-2, with unresolved D. This CDR3 contains 14 residues. V shed 5 bases and J shed 4 bases, with 14 bases lying between them. From germline, CDR1 is SGHTA and CDR2 FQGTGA. CDR3 in amino acids: CASSQRTEAYGYTF. The CDR3 nucleotides are TGTGCCAGCAGCCAAAGGACGGAAGCCTATGGCTACACCTTC. Full variable domain (missing parts from reference TRBV7-3 and TRBJ1-2): GAGVSQTPSNKVTEKGKYVELRCDPISGHTALYWYRQSLGQGPEFLIYFQGTGAADDSGLPNDRFFAVRPEGSVSTLKIQRTERGDSAVYLCASSQRTEAYGYTFGSGTRLTVV.

This rearrangement joins TRBV11-3 to TRBJ2-5; TRBD2 aligns across 8 bases. The CDR3 is made up of 13 amino acids. CDR1 and CDR2 from the germline V gene are SGHNT and YENEEA. Trimming removed 5 bases from V and 11 bases from J; junction bases left unmatched: 10. This CDR3 is CASSPGGAKEQYF. The CDR3 region has the DNA TGTGCCAGCAGCCCCGGGGGGGCCAAGGAGCAGTACTTC. The entire variable domain, with the rest obtained from reference TRBV11-3 and TRBJ2-5, is as follows: EAGVVQSPRYKIIEKKQPVAFWCNPISGHNTLYWYLQNLGQGPELLIRYENEEAVDDSQLPKDRFSAERLKGVDSTLKIQPAELGDSAVYLCASSPGGAKEQYFGPGTRLLVL.

Concerning this clonotype itself: One end of the junction fails to match germline, which may point to a read error. The rearrangement uses TRBV7-7 and TRBJ2-3, with 12 nucleotides matching TRBD2. The V gene's germline CDR1 is SSHAT and CDR2 FNYEAQ (reference sequence). This CDR3 contains 17 residues. In nucleotides, the CDR3 is TGTGCTAGCAGCTTCCCCCGACTAGCGGGAGAGGCGGATACGCAGTATTTT. Its translation: CASSFPRLAGEADTQYF.

Details on this clonotype: Being one base from a much bigger clone, this may be a read error. The CDR3 is CASSLTAGGSYNEQYF. DNA of the CDR3: TGTGCCAGCAGTTTAACGGCGGGGGGCTCCTACAATGAGCAGTACTTC. The chain uses TRBV28 and TRBJ2-1; TRBD2 matches 8 bases. The J call is doubtful: the DNA matches TRBJ2-7 better. Germline lookup yields CDR1 MDHEN and CDR2 SYDVKM. This CDR3 contains 16 residues.

This clonotype was counted at least ten times. The chain employs TRBV5-1 and TRBJ2-3, with TRBD1 matching 9 bases. The V segment lost 0 bases and the J segment 4 bases; nucleotides outside the gene matches: 6. The germline gives CDR1 SGHRS, CDR2 YFSETQ. CDR3 length equals 16 residues. The chain's CDR3 is CASSLEQGARADTQYF. The CDR3 DNA reads TGCGCCAGCAGCTTGGAACAGGGGGCGCGCGCAGATACGCAGTATTTT.

The sample holds one count of this clonotype. This chain connects TRBV19 to TRBJ2-3; D might be TRBD1 (5 bases). Per germline, CDR1 LNHDA and CDR2 SQIVND (reference sequence). With 7 bases removed from V and 1 base from J, the gap between germline ends came to 12 bases. The CDR3 totals 14 residues. The CDR3 coding sequence is TGTGCCAGTACAGGGATAGGGGGCACAGATACGCAGTATTTT. Translated, it gives CASTGIGGTDTQYF.

The chain joins TRBV6-2 or TRBV6-3 to TRBJ2-5, with D tentatively TRBD2 (5 bases). Judging by the DNA end, TRBJ2-1 fits better; the J call may be wrong. In germline, CDR1 is MNHEY, CDR2 SVGEGT. The CDR3 spans 15 residues. The CDR3: CASSQHNGIYNEQFF. In DNA, the CDR3 is TGTGCCAGCAGTCAACACAACGGGATTTACAATGAGCAGTTCTTC.

This sequence joins TRBV12-3 or TRBV12-4 and TRBJ2-1; 7 nucleotides agree with TRBD1. CDR3 length: 15 amino acids. V dropped 8 bases and J dropped 0; count of bases not matched to a gene: 7. This CDR3 is CASARGDSSYNEQFF. The CDR3 DNA is TGTGCCAGCGCTCGAGGGGACAGCTCCTACAATGAGCAGTTCTTC.

The sample holds one count of this clonotype. The chain couples TRBV7-2 to TRBJ1-2; D possibly corresponds to TRBD1 (6 bases). V shed 5 bases and J shed 2 bases, with 18 bases lying between them. Germline V gene data show CDR1 as SGHTA and CDR2 as FQGNSA. This CDR3 is built from 16 residues. The CDR3: CASSTYRGQTNYGYTF. CDR3 DNA sequence: TGTGCCAGCAGCACATATAGGGGACAAACCAACTATGGCTACACCTTC.

V is TRBV7-3 and J is TRBJ2-3, with D perhaps TRBD2 (5 bases). CDR1 and CDR2 from the germline V gene are SGHTA and FQGTGA. The CDR3 runs to 14 residues. V gave up 2 bases and J gave up 1 base, with 7 bases separating them. CDR3 amino acids: CASSLSGGTDTQYF. The CDR3, as DNA: TGTGCCAGCAGCTTATCCGGGGGCACAGATACGCAGTATTTT.

This clonotype was observed a single time. This sequence joins TRBV12-3 or TRBV12-4 and TRBJ1-5; 8 bases agree with TRBD1. This CDR3 has 14 amino acids. With V trimmed by 5 bases and J by 10 bases, 10 bases remained unmatched. CDR3 amino acids: CASSPGQGIYPQHF. In DNA form, the CDR3 reads TGTGCCAGCAGTCCAGGACAGGGAATCTATCCCCAGCATTTT.

This clonotype was seen more than once but under ten times. This chain links TRBV11-3 with TRBJ2-3; unclear D gene. Germline values: CDR1 SGHNT, CDR2 YENEEA. The V end was cut by 5 bases, the J end by 5 bases, with 20 bases between. This CDR3 has 16 amino acids. DNA for the CDR3: TGTGCCAGCAGCGAACGATATCGAACCAACAGAGATACGCAGTATTTT. Its translation: CASSERYRTNRDTQYF. Full variable domain (outside the CDR3, taken from reference TRBV11-3 and TRBJ2-3): EAGVVQSPRYKIIEKKQPVAFWCNPISGHNTLYWYLQNLGQGPELLIRYENEEAVDDSQLPKDRFSAERLKGVDSTLKIQPAELGDSAVYLCASSERYRTNRDTQYFGPGTRLTVL.

As regards this clonotype: This may be a read error, as it is one base from a much larger clone. The CDR3 protein is CASNQASTGVTEAFF. Here the CDR3 DNA reads TGCGCCAGCAACCAAGCGTCGACAGGGGTCACTGAAGCTTTCTTT. V usage is TRBV4-1 and J usage is TRBJ1-1; 8 nucleotides align to TRBD1. From germline, CDR1 is MGHRA and CDR2 YSYEKL. This CDR3 comprises 15 residues.

This sequence joins TRBV27 and TRBJ2-5; D not resolved. Germline CDR1 reads MNHEY; CDR2 reads SMNVEV (reference sequence). The CDR3 is 14 amino acids. V was trimmed by 2 bases and J by 11 bases, leaving 18 bases between them. The CDR3 reads CASSLRRNTDTQYF. Written as DNA, the CDR3 is TGTGCCAGCAGTTTACGGCGGAACACAGATACGCAGTACTTC.

To note about this clonotype: It is likely a read error, because the conserved phenylalanine at the end of the CDR3 is missing. It is unclear where the CDR3 begins or ends on the DNA, so no DNA is shown, and the CDR3 is as TCRdb lists it. CDR3 in amino acids: CASSIAYGKFNEQYFGA. The rearrangement links TRBV7-2 to TRBJ2-6; the table calls TRBD1, which could not be checked here. The CDR3 is 17 residues long, counting both termini. CDR1 is SGHTA, CDR2 FQGNSA, per germline.

This clonotype has a count of ten or more. CDR3 nucleotide sequence: TGTGCCAGCAGCTTGGGGGCGGGAGCCACAGATACGCAGTATTTT. The encoded protein is CASSLGAGATDTQYF. J is TRBJ2-3 and V is TRBV5-4; 7 bases are shared with TRBD2. The ends lost 0 bases at V and 2 bases at J; junction bases unmatched: 3. The CDR3 runs 15 residues. Germline V CDR1 and CDR2: SGHNT, YYREEE (reference sequence). The full variable domain, completed using reference TRBV5-4 and TRBJ2-3, is ETGVTQSPTHLIKTRGQQVTLRCSSQSGHNTVSWYQQALGQGPQFIFQYYREEENGRGNFPPRFSGLQFPNYSSELNVNALELDDSALYLCASSLGAGATDTQYFGPGTRLTVL.

The V call is TRBV12-3 or TRBV12-4, the J call TRBJ1-1; 8 nucleotides line up with TRBD1. V was clipped by 6 bases and J by 6 bases; unmatched bases: 9. The CDR3 totals 14 residues. The CDR3 region is CASRKGQGLSEAFF. The CDR3 nucleotides read TGTGCCAGCAGAAAAGGACAGGGACTATCTGAAGCTTTCTTT.

The rearrangement uses TRBV6-5 and TRBJ2-5, with D tentatively TRBD2 (5 bases). CDR3 length: 14 amino acids. The V and J ends lost 0 bases and 4 bases respectively, with 9 bases between them. CDR1 MNHEY and CDR2 SVGAGI come from the germline V gene. Here the CDR3 reads CASSYSRVGETQYF. CDR3 coding DNA: TGTGCCAGCAGTTACTCGAGGGTGGGAGAGACCCAGTACTTC.